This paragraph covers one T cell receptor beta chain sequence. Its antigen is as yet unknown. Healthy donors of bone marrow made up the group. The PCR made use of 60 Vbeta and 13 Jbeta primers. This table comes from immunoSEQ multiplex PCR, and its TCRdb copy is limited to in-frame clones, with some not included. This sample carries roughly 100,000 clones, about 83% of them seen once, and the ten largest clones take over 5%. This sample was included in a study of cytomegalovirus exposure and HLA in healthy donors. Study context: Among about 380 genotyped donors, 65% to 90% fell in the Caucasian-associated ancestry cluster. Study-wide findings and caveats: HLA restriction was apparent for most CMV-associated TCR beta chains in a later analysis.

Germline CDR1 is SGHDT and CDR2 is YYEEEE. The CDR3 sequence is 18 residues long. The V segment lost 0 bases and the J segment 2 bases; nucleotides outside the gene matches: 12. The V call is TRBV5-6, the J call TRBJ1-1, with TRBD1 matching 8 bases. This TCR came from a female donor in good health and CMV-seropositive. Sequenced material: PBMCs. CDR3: CASSLEPTGVPINTEAFF. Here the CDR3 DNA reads TGTGCCAGCAGCTTGGAGCCGACAGGGGTGCCGATTAACACTGAAGCTTTCTTT. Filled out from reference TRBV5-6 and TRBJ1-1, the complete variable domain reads DAGVTQSPTHLIKTRGQQVTLRCSPKSGHDTVSWYQQALGQGPQFIFQYYEEEERQRGNFPDRFSGHQFPNYSSELNVNALLLGDSALYLCASSLEPTGVPINTEAFFGQGTRLTVV.